This T cell receptor beta chain was recorded in a study of breast tumors, draining lymph nodes, adjacent tissues. TCRdb reprocessed the multiplex PCR reads via MiXCR and lists one record per CDR3 protein. This table holds 290,000 or so distinct CDR3 sequences, 30% found once. Remarks on this clonotype: The antigen remains undetermined. A clone one base away is much larger, so this may be a read error. The missing conserved phenylalanine or tryptophan at the end of this CDR3 makes a read error likely.

Points from the study as a whole: Luminal-like breast cancer showed significantly higher tumor–nontumor repertoire similarity than basal-like. Tumor TCR diversity was below lymph nodes but above nontumor tissue.

The CDR3 loop spans 14 amino acids. Trimming shortened V by 4 bases and J by 6 bases, and 16 bases separated the two germline ends. Per the germline V gene, CDR1 is PRHDT and CDR2 is FYEKMQ (reference sequence). The lymph nodes were axillary draining lymph nodes from breast cancer patients. Sequencing was performed on axillary lymph node tissue. This TCR derives from a female donor with breast cancer. Some clones in this sample may be carry-over from other donors' samples. The chain joins TRBV13 to TRBJ2-7; TRBD2 might be the D (7 bases). The CDR3: CASSSGGAPGEQYS. The CDR3, as DNA: TGTGCCAGCAGCTCTGGGGGGGCTCCGGGCGAGCAGTACTCC.